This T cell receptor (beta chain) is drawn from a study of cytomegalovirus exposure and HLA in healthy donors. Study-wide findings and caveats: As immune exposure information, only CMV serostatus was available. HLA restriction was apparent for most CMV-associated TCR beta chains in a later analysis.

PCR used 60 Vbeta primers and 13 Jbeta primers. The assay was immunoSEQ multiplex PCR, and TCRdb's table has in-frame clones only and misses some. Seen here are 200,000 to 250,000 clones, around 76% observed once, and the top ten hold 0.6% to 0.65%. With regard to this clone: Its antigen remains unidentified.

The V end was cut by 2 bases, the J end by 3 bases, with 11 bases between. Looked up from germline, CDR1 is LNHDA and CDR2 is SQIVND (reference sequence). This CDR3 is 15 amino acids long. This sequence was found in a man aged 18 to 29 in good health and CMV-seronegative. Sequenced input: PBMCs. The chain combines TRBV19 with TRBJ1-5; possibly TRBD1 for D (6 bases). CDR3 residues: CASSILMGANQPQHF. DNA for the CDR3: TGTGCCAGTAGTATACTTATGGGGGCCAATCAGCCCCAGCATTTT.